This entry features one T cell receptor (beta chain) sequence. What it recognizes is unknown. This record comes from a study of T cell responses to AZD1222 COVID-19 vaccine. Study-level findings and limits: Two AZD1222 doses significantly raised spike-specific TCR breadth and depth over controls. Just a handful of AZD1222 recipients were seropositive at baseline. Vaccine-related CD4 TCRs covered spike, predominating at 160-218 and 743-854.

The assay was immunoSEQ multiplex PCR, and TCRdb's table has in-frame clones only and misses some. The data hold 55,000 to 60,000 clones, with around 85% observed a single time. The CDR3 has 13 residues. Germline CDR1 SQVTM, CDR2 ANQGSEA. V gave up 4 bases and J gave up 0 bases, with 10 bases separating them. The source material was peripheral blood, sampled on day 0 of MenACWY control vaccination. The chain is built from TRBV29-1 and TRBJ2-7; D ambiguous. The origin of this receptor is an adult in good health. For the CDR3, the DNA is TGCAGCGTTGTCGCACCGAGCTCCTACGAGCAGTACTTC. This codes for CSVVAPSSYEQYF.